A single T cell receptor (beta chain) is shown here with its context. The antigen is unknown. The data were obtained in a study of CXCR4 blockade with PD-1 therapy in pancreatic cancer. Findings and caveats of the study: Antigen-specificity overlap of convergent dominant clones remained unconfirmed. Frequent tumor clones were encoded by many distinct rearrangements, suggesting shared antigens. Tumors were clonally expanded, mean around 0.14 versus 0.05 in healthy blood.

Generated by immunoSEQ multiplex PCR, the TCRdb table keeps only in-frame clones and is missing some. The data show 15,000 to 20,000 clones, with around 72% seen just once and about 5.5% held by the top ten. Germline CDR1 reads LGHNT; CDR2 reads FRNRAP. The CDR3 length is 14 residues. V is TRBV12-5 and J is TRBJ2-7; D tentatively reads TRBD1 or TRBD2 (5 bases each). Material for sequencing was tumor tissue. The receptor was derived from a human donor with pancreatic ductal adenocarcinoma. The CDR3, as DNA: TGTGCCACCTCGGGGACGGCGAGCTCCTACGAGCAGTACTTC. It specifies CATSGTASSYEQYF. The variable domain in full, completed from reference TRBV12-5 and TRBJ2-7, reads DARVTQTPRHKVTEMGQEVTMRCQPILGHNTVFWYRQTMMQGLELLAYFRNRAPLDDSGMPKDRFSAEMPDATLATLKIQPSEPRDSAVYFCATSGTASSYEQYFGPGTRLTVT.